Below, 29 T cell receptor beta chains from the same sample are listed, as sequenced in a study of PD-L1 blockade in urothelial cancer. TCRdb's copy holds only in-frame clones and misses some; the assay was immunoSEQ multiplex PCR. The sample consists of tens of thousands of clones, approximately 78% of them appearing once. This sample comprised PBMCs, obtained around atezolizumab (anti-PD-L1) treatment. These receptor sequences come from a man between 65 and 85 years old with urothelial cancer.

V and J are TRBV7-8 and TRBJ2-3; 10 nucleotides align to TRBD2. There are 15 residues in the CDR3. Germline-derived CDR1 and CDR2 are SGHVS and FQNEAQ. Trimming at V came to 5 bases and at J to 1 base, leaving 3 bases not matched to a gene. The CDR3 DNA reads TGTGCCAGCAGCCCTAGCGGGAGCCGCACAGATACGCAGTATTTT. Protein sequence: CASSPSGSRTDTQYF.

The CDR3 region has the DNA TGTGCCAGCAGCCGGGGTAGGGACAAGTATAACACTGAAGCTTTCTTT. Protein: CASSRGRDKYNTEAFF. The rearrangement joins TRBV5-8 to TRBJ1-1, with D maybe TRBD1 (6 bases). CDR1 SGHTS and CDR2 YDEGEE come from the germline V gene. This CDR3 spans 16 amino acids. V lost 4 bases, J lost 2 bases, and 18 bases lay in between.

The chain carries TRBV18 and TRBJ1-2; 12 bases are shared with TRBD1. Germline V gives CDR1 KGHSH, CDR2 LQKENI. This CDR3 is built from 16 residues. V was clipped by 6 bases and J by 3 bases; unmatched bases: 8. CDR3 sequence: CASSPGTGGADYGYTF. The CDR3 nucleotides read TGTGCCAGCTCTCCCGGGACAGGGGGCGCCGACTATGGCTACACCTTC.

This chain uses TRBV9 with TRBJ2-7, with 10 bases aligning to TRBD2. J was trimmed by 0 bases and V by 3 bases; bases with no gene match: 0. The V gene's germline CDR1 is SGDLS and CDR2 YYNGEE. This CDR3 has 14 amino acids. The CDR3 DNA reads as TGTGCCAGCAGCGGGACTAGCGGCTCCTACGAGCAGTACTTC. It specifies CASSGTSGSYEQYF.

V and J are TRBV28 and TRBJ2-1, with 7 bases matching TRBD1. V lost 4 bases to trimming and J lost 2 bases; unmatched junction nucleotides: 8. The CDR3 extends over 16 amino acids. The germline gives CDR1 MDHEN, CDR2 SYDVKM. The CDR3 here is CASSSEGAATYNEQFF. CDR3 in DNA: TGTGCCAGCAGTTCCGAGGGGGCGGCTACCTACAATGAGCAGTTCTTC.

The chain employs TRBV4-2 and TRBJ2-1; 13 nucleotides agree with TRBD2. Per germline, CDR1 LGHNA and CDR2 YNFKEQ. V was clipped by 0 bases and J by 0 bases; unmatched bases: 14. CDR3 size: 22 residues. The CDR3 here is CASSQDQRLTSGGLSSYNEQFF. The CDR3 DNA follows: TGTGCCAGCAGCCAAGATCAGCGGCTGACTAGCGGGGGGCTTAGCTCCTACAATGAGCAGTTCTTC.

V gene TRBV7-8 combines with J gene TRBJ2-3; possible D gene TRBD1, 5 bases. The V and J ends lost 6 bases and 2 bases respectively, with 6 bases between them. This CDR3 is built from 12 residues. Germline V lookup: CDR1 SGHVS, CDR2 FQNEAQ. The CDR3 spells CASRGLTDTQYF. Here the CDR3 DNA reads TGTGCCAGCAGGGGGCTCACAGATACGCAGTATTTT. Filled out from reference TRBV7-8 and TRBJ2-3, the complete variable domain reads GAGVSQSPRYKVAKRGQDVALRCDPISGHVSLFWYQQALGQGPEFLTYFQNEAQLDKSGLPSDRFFAERPEGSVSTLKIQRTQQEDSAVYLCASRGLTDTQYFGPGTRLTVL.

The chain has TRBV9 and TRBJ2-7, with 10 bases aligning to TRBD2. This CDR3 spans 19 amino acids. The trim removed 0 bases at V and 5 bases at J, leaving 17 bases unmatched. Germline CDR1 and CDR2: SGDLS and YYNGEE. The CDR3 DNA is TGTGCCAGCAGCGTAGCTGGTGATTTAGCGGGAGGACCGTTGAACGAGCAGTACTTC. It specifies CASSVAGDLAGGPLNEQYF.

V usage is TRBV6-1 and J usage is TRBJ2-7, with D hard to call. Trimming removed 2 bases at V and 7 bases at J, with 12 bases between. Germline CDR1 and CDR2: MNHNS and SASEGT. This CDR3 spans 13 amino acids. The CDR3 bases are TGTGCCAGCAGTGAAAACGTGCAGTATGAGCAGTACTTC. It codes for CASSENVQYEQYF.

The chain links TRBV7-2 to TRBJ1-2, with D possibly matching TRBD1 (6 bases). The CDR3 length is 15 residues. V lost 5 bases and J lost 4, with 17 bases in between. Germline CDR1 and CDR2: SGHTA and FQGNSA. The CDR3 DNA follows: TGTGCCAGCAGCCCTGGAGCCGGGGGGCCCTATGGCTACACCTTC. The encoded protein is CASSPGAGGPYGYTF.

About this clone: At one end, the junction sequence differs from germline, possibly due to a read error. J is TRBJ2-5 and V is TRBV20-1; possibly TRBD2 for D (6 bases). The CDR3 has 10 amino acids. Germline CDR1 and CDR2: DFQATT and SNEGSKA (reference sequence). CDR3: CGGSGETQYF. CDR3 bases: TGTGGGGGGAGCGGGGAGACCCAGTACTTC.

A single count supports this clone. The chain has TRBV2 and TRBJ2-3; 7 nucleotides match TRBD2. V was clipped by 6 bases and J by 3 bases; unmatched bases: 9. The germline V gene has CDR1 SNHLY and CDR2 FYNNEI. This CDR3 has 15 residues. This CDR3 is CASRALPGGTDTQYF. Here the CDR3 DNA reads TGTGCCAGCAGGGCCCTCCCCGGGGGGACAGATACGCAGTATTTT.

This clone was found a few times. J is TRBJ2-7 and V is TRBV6-6; D is perhaps TRBD1 (5 bases). The germline gives CDR1 MNHNY, CDR2 SVGAGI (reference sequence). V shed 0 bases and J shed 3 bases, with 12 bases lying between them. The CDR3 is made up of 15 amino acids. CDR3 region: CASSYSGHQLYEQYF. Here the CDR3 DNA reads TGTGCCAGCAGTTACTCGGGGCACCAACTCTACGAGCAGTACTTC.

This chain joins TRBV6-4 and TRBJ1-2; weak D call: TRBD1 (6 bases). Per germline, CDR1 MRHNA and CDR2 SNTAGT. CDR3 length: 15 amino acids. With 0 bases removed from V and 8 bases from J, the gap between germline ends came to 16 bases. CDR3 in DNA: TGTGCCAGCAGTGACTCATTGGGGGCCGCCGGGGGCTACACCTTC. It yields the protein CASSDSLGAAGGYTF.

V usage is TRBV6-6 and J usage is TRBJ1-2, with D unclear. CDR1 is MNHNY, CDR2 SVGAGI, per germline (reference sequence). CDR3 length: 14 amino acids. Trimming took 8 bases from V and 8 from J, leaving 21 bases between them. This chain's CDR3 is CASLGQGVSHGYTF. As DNA, the CDR3 is TGTGCCAGCCTGGGCCAAGGCGTCTCCCACGGCTACACCTTC.

The CDR3 reads CASSNSGTVGNTIYF. In DNA, the CDR3 is TGTGCCAGCTCAAATTCCGGGACAGTCGGAAACACCATATATTTT. The chain couples TRBV18 to TRBJ1-3; TRBD1 aligns across 7 bases. The ends lost 5 bases at V and 4 bases at J; junction bases unmatched: 8. The germline gives CDR1 KGHSH, CDR2 LQKENI. This CDR3 comprises 15 residues.

On this clone: An end of the junction differs from the germline gene, which may be a read error. Other DNA sequences in the same sample also yield this CDR3. V is TRBV6-4 and J is TRBJ1-5; TRBD1 aligns across 8 bases. The CDR3 has 14 amino acids. Per the germline V gene, CDR1 is MRHNA and CDR2 is SNTAGT. In DNA, the CDR3 is TGTGCCAGTAGTGGGGGACAGGAAAATCAGCCCCAGCATTTT. Translating gives CASSGGQENQPQHF.

This clone was seen a handful of times. The chain recombines TRBV6-4 with TRBJ1-5, with D unclear. Germline CDR1 is MRHNA and CDR2 is SNTAGT. Trimming pared 3 bases from V and 6 bases from J, leaving 12 bases between. CDR3 length equals 14 residues. As DNA, the CDR3 is TGTGCCAGCAGTGAAACCCACTCGGGTCAGCCCCAGCATTTT. Its translation is CASSETHSGQPQHF.

V usage is TRBV5-1 and J usage is TRBJ2-7; TRBD1 agrees at 10 bases. Unmatched junction bases numbered 4, after V lost 3 bases and J lost 1 base. Germline V gene sequence: CDR1 SGHRS, CDR2 YFSETQ. This CDR3 comprises 15 residues. The CDR3 DNA sequence: TGCGCCAGCAGCTCAGGGACAGGGGAATCCTACGAGCAGTACTTC. Translation: CASSSGTGESYEQYF.

The rearrangement joins TRBV15 to TRBJ2-3; D is possibly TRBD1 (5 bases). V gave up 0 bases and J gave up 6 bases, with 13 bases separating them. The CDR3 is made up of 15 amino acids. Germline loops: CDR1 LNHNV, CDR2 YYDKDF (reference sequence). The CDR3 sequence: CATSREAGYWDTQYF. Written as DNA, the CDR3 is TGTGCCACCAGCAGAGAGGCAGGGTATTGGGATACGCAGTATTTT.

The chain combines TRBV20-1 with TRBJ2-7; maybe TRBD2 (5 bases). This CDR3 contains 10 residues. Germline assignment: CDR1 DFQATT and CDR2 SNEGSKA (reference sequence). V gave up 5 bases and J gave up 4 bases, with 6 bases separating them. This chain's CDR3 is CSAGSYEQYF. The CDR3 DNA reads TGCAGTGCTGGGAGTTACGAGCAGTACTTC.

The V and J genes are TRBV6-5 and TRBJ2-1; the match to TRBD2 covers 7 bases. Germline CDR1 is MNHEY and CDR2 is SVGAGI. The CDR3 spans 13 residues. Trimming removed 0 bases from V and 8 bases from J; junction bases left unmatched: 1. This CDR3 is CASSYSGLDEQFF. CDR3 DNA sequence: TGTGCCAGCAGTTACTCCGGACTAGATGAGCAGTTCTTC.

This clone was seen only a few times. The V call is TRBV5-1, the J call TRBJ2-1; 15 bases map to TRBD2. The CDR3 consists of 16 residues. Germline V gene lookup returns CDR1 SGHRS and CDR2 YFSETQ. Losses at the gene ends were 5 bases for V and 4 bases for J; bases not matched to a gene: 4. The CDR3 DNA follows: TGCGCCAGCAGATCTGGACTAGCGGGGGGGTACAATGAGCAGTTCTTC. This sequence encodes CASRSGLAGGYNEQFF.

The chain couples TRBV20-1 to TRBJ2-3; D remains unclear. The V and J ends lost 7 bases and 6 bases respectively, with 11 bases between them. CDR3 size: 11 residues. The V gene's germline CDR1 is DFQATT and CDR2 SNEGSKA (reference sequence). The CDR3 DNA is TGCAGTGGACTCTCCTTGGATACGCAGTATTTT. It codes for CSGLSLDTQYF.

The CDR3 nucleotides read TGTGCCAGCAGCTTCGCTAGCGGGGGAAACACCGGGGAGCTGTTTTTT. This codes for CASSFASGGNTGELFF. The chain combines TRBV11-1 with TRBJ2-2, with 10 bases fitting TRBD2. The CDR3 has 16 amino acids. CDR1 is SGHAT, CDR2 FQDESV, per germline (reference sequence). Trimming took 3 bases from V and 2 from J; bases not matched to a gene: 3. Full variable domain (outside the CDR3, taken from reference TRBV11-1 and TRBJ2-2): EAEVAQSPRYKITEKSQAVAFWCDPISGHATLYWYRQILGQGPELLVQFQDESVVDDSQLPKDRFSAERLKGVDSTLKIQPAELGDSAMYLCASSFASGGNTGELFFGEGSRLTVL.

The CDR3 DNA reads TGTGCCTCGAGGTGGGGGCGGAATAGCAATCAGCCCCAGCATTTT. Translation gives CASRWGRNSNQPQHF. The V call is TRBV19, the J call TRBJ1-5; possibly TRBD1 for D (6 bases). V was pared by 11 bases and J by 0 bases, with 17 bases between. The CDR3 consists of 15 residues. Germline CDR1 is LNHDA and CDR2 is SQIVND (reference sequence).

V gene TRBV5-1 combines with J gene TRBJ2-5, with TRBD2 matching over 8 bases. V shed 7 bases, J shed 3 bases, and the junction held 14 bases outside the gene matches. Per germline, CDR1 SGHRS and CDR2 YFSETQ. The CDR3 has 16 amino acids. CDR3 in amino acids: CASLGWISGSKETQYF. The CDR3 nucleotides are TGCGCCAGCCTCGGATGGATCAGCGGGAGTAAAGAGACCCAGTACTTC.

The chain employs TRBV4-2 and TRBJ1-5; 9 bases match TRBD1. V shed 3 bases, J shed 5 bases, and the junction held 5 bases outside the gene matches. Germline CDR1 and CDR2: LGHNA and YNFKEQ. The CDR3 is made up of 15 amino acids. CDR3 sequence reads: CASSQRQGDDQPQHF. The CDR3, as DNA: TGTGCCAGCAGCCAGAGACAGGGGGACGATCAGCCCCAGCATTTT.

This clone was picked up one time. J is TRBJ1-2 and V is TRBV28, with D perhaps matching TRBD1 (5 bases). The CDR3 spans 12 residues. Looked up from germline, CDR1 is MDHEN and CDR2 is SYDVKM. V was pared by 10 bases and J by 4 bases, with 13 bases between. The CDR3 protein is CATRGGGYGYTF. The CDR3, as DNA: TGTGCCACCCGGGGGGGTGGCTATGGCTACACCTTC.